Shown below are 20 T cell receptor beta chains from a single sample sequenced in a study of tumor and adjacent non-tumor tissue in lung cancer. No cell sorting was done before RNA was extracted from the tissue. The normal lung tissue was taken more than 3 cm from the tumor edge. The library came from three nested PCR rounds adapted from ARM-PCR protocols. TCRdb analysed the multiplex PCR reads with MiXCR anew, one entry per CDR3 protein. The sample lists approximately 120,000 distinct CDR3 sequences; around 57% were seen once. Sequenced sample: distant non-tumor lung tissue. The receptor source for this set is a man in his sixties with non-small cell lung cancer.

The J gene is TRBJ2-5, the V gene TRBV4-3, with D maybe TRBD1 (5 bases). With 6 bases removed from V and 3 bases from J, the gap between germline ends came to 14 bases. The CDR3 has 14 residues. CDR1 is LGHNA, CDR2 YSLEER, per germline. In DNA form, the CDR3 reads TGCGCCAGCAGTCACGGACCAGGGAAAGAGACCCAGTACTTC. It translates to CASSHGPGKETQYF.

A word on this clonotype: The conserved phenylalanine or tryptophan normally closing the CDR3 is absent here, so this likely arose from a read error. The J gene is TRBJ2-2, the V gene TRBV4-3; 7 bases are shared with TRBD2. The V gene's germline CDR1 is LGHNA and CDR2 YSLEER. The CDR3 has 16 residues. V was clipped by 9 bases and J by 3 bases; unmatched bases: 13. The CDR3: CARKGLAEDYTGELFS. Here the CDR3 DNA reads TGCGCCAGAAAGGGGCTAGCGGAGGATTACACCGGGGAGCTGTTTTCT.

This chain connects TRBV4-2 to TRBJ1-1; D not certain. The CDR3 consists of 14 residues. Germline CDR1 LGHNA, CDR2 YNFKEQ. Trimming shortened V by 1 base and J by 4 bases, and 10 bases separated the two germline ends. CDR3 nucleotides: TGTGCCAGCAGCCAAGGTTCCCGGAGCACTGAAGCTTTCTTT. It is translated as CASSQGSRSTEAFF.

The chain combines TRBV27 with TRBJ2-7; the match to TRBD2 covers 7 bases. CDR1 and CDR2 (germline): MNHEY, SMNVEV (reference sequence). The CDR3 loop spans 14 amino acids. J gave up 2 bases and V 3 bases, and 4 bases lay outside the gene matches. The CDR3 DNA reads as TGTGCCAGCAGTTTCAGCGGGGCAACCTACGAGCAGTACTTC. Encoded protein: CASSFSGATYEQYF.

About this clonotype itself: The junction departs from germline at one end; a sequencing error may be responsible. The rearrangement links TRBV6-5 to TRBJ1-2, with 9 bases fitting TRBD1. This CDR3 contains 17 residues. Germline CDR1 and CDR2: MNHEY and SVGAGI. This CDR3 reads CASRKLTGGDENYGYTF. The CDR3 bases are TGTGCCAGCAGAAAATTAACAGGGGGCGATGAGAACTATGGCTACACTTTC.

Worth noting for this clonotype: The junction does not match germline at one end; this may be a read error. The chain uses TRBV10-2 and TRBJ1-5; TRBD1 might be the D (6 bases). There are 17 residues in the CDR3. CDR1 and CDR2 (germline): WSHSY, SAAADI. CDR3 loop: CASNAWTADYSNQPQHF. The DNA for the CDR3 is TGCGCCAGCAATGCCTGGACAGCCGATTATAGCAATCAACCCCAGCATTTT.

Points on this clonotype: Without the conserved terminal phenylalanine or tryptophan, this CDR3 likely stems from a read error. Here the CDR3 reads CASSANPRGSYEQYL. The CDR3 DNA reads as TGTGCTAGCAGTGCTAACCCAAGGGGCTCCTACGAGCAGTACCTC. This chain joins TRBV6-1 and TRBJ2-7; TRBD1 is a possible D gene (5 bases). There are 15 residues in the CDR3. Germline assignment: CDR1 MNHNS and CDR2 SASEGT.

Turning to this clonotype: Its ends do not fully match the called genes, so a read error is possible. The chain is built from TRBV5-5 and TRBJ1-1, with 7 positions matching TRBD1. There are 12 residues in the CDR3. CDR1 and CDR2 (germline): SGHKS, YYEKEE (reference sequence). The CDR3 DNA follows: TGTGTCAGCAGCTTGGGACAGTGTAGAGCTTTCTTT. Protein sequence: CVSSLGQCRAFF.

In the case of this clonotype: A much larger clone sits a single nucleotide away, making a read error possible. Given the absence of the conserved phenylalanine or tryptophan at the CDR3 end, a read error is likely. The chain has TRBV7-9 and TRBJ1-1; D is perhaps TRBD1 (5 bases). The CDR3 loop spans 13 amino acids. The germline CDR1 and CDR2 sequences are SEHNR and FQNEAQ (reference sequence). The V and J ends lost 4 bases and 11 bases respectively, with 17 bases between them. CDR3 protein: CASSSQQASEAFY. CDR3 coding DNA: TGTGCCAGCAGCTCCCAACAGGCCTCGGAGGCTTTCTAT.

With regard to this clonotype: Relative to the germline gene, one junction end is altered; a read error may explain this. The CDR3, as DNA: TGTGCCAGCAACGAACAGGGAACTCAGCCCCGGCATTTT. This codes for CASNEQGTQPRHF. J is TRBJ1-5 and V is TRBV6-1, with TRBD1 as a possible D gene (6 bases). The CDR3 has 13 residues. CDR1 and CDR2 from the germline V gene are MNHNS and SASEGT.

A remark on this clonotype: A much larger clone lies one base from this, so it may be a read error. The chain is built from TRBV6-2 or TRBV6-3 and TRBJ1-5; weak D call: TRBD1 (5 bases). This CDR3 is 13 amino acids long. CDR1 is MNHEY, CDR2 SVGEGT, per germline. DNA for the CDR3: TGTACCAGCAGCCGACAGAGCAATCAGCCCCAGCATTTT. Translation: CTSSRQSNQPQHF.

CDR3 sequence: CSARDLSGWDNSPLHF. The CDR3 bases are TGCAGTGCTAGAGATCTTTCGGGCTGGGATAATTCACCCCTCCACTTT. This chain joins TRBV20-1 and TRBJ1-6; D remains ambiguous. Per the germline V gene, CDR1 is DFQATT and CDR2 is SNEGSKA (reference sequence). This CDR3 contains 16 residues. V lost 0 bases to trimming and J lost 5 bases, with 14 bases between them.

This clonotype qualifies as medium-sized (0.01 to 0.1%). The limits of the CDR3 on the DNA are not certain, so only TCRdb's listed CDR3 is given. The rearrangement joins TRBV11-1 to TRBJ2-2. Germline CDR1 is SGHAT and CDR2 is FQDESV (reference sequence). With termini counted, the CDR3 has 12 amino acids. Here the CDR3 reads CASSSSAGELFF.

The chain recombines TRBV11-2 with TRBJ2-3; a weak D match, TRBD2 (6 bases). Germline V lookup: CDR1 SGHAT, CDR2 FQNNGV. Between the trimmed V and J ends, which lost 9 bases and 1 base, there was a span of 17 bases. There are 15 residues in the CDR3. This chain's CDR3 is CASSTGLFGTDTQYF. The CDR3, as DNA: TGTGCCAGTAGCACGGGACTTTTCGGCACAGATACGCAGTATTTT.

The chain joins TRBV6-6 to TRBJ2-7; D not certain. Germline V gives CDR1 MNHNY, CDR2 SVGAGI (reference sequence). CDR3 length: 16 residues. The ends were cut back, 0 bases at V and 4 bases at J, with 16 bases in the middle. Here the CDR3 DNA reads TGTGCCAGCAGTTACTCCGTGTTGGGTAGCTCGTACGAGCAGTACTTC. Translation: CASSYSVLGSSYEQYF.

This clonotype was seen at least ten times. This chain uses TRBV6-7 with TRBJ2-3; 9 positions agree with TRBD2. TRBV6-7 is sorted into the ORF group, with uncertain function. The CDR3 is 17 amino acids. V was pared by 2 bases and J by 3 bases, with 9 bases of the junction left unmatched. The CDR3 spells CASSYRFSGSITDTQYF. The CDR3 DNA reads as TGTGCCAGCAGTTACAGATTTAGCGGGAGTATTACAGATACGCAGTATTTT.

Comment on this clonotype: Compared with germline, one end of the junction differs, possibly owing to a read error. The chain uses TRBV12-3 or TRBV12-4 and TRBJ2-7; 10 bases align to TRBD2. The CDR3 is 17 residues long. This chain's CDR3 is CASSSLLTSGLSYVQYF. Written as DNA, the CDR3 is TGTGCCAGCAGCTCCCTACTGACTAGCGGGCTCTCCTACGTGCAGTACTTC.

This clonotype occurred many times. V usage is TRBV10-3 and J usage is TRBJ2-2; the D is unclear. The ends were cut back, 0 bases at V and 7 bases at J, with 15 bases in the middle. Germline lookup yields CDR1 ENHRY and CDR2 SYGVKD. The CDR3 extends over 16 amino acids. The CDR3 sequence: CAISESQSKSGGELFF. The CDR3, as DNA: TGTGCCATCAGTGAGTCTCAATCAAAAAGTGGCGGGGAGCTGTTTTTT.

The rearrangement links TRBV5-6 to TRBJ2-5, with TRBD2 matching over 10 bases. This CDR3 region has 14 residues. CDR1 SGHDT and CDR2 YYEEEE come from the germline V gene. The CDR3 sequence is CTSSPGLAKETQYF. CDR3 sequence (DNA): TGTACAAGCAGTCCGGGACTAGCGAAGGAGACCCAGTACTTC.

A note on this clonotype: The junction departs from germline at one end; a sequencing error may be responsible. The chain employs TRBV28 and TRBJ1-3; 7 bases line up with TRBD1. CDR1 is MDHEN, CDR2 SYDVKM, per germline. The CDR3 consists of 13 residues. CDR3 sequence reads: CVSGGGSGSTIYF. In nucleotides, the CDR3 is TGTGTCAGCGGAGGGGGCTCTGGAAGCACCATATATTTT. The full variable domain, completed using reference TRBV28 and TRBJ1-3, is DVKVTQSSRYLVKRTGEKVFLECVQDMDHENMFWYRQDPGLGLRLIYFSYDVKMKEKGDIPEGYSVSREKKERFSLILESASTNQTSMYLCVSGGGSGSTIYFGEGSWLTVV.